The 6 T cell receptor beta chains presented below share a single source sample, sequenced in a study of T cell responses to AZD1222 COVID-19 vaccine. Data came from immunoSEQ multiplex PCR; TCRdb stores just in-frame clones and leaves some out. Counted here are roughly 160,000 clones, approximately 90% occurring once; the ten biggest clones make up around 4.4%. The starting material was peripheral blood, obtained on day 0 of MenACWY control vaccination. Source of these receptors: an adult in good health.

This chain connects TRBV6-5 to TRBJ1-1, with no clear D. V dropped 2 bases and J dropped 10 bases, with 8 bases sitting between them. Germline V lookup: CDR1 MNHEY, CDR2 SVGAGI. The CDR3 runs to 11 residues. The CDR3 DNA follows: TGTGCCAGCAGTTACGGCCCCGGAGCTTTCTTT. Translation: CASSYGPGAFF.

The chain employs TRBV14 and TRBJ2-7, with a tentative D call TRBD2 (6 bases). The V end was cut by 9 bases, the J end by 6 bases, with 18 bases between. This CDR3 comprises 13 residues. Per the germline V gene, CDR1 is SGHDN and CDR2 is FVKESK. For the CDR3, the DNA is TGTGCCAGGGGGGAGGAGGGTAGGCCCGAGCAGTACTTC. Residues: CARGEEGRPEQYF.

V and J are TRBV5-4 and TRBJ2-7, with 12 bases identical to TRBD2. The CDR3 totals 18 residues. V was pared by 0 bases and J by 2 bases, with 9 bases of the junction left unmatched. Germline assignment: CDR1 SGHNT and CDR2 YYREEE (reference sequence). The CDR3 nucleotides are TGTGCCAGCAGCTTGGCCTGGGGACTAGCGGGTCTTCCCTACGAGCAGTACTTC. It encodes CASSLAWGLAGLPYEQYF.

The chain joins TRBV7-2 to TRBJ2-1, with D maybe TRBD1 (6 bases). V lost 5 bases to trimming and J lost 7 bases, with 15 bases between them. Per germline, CDR1 SGHTA and CDR2 FQGNSA. The CDR3 is made up of 14 amino acids. CDR3 protein: CASSRQQGTNEQFF. CDR3 nucleotide sequence: TGTGCCAGCAGCCGCCAACAGGGAACTAATGAGCAGTTCTTC.

The rearrangement joins TRBV6-6 to TRBJ2-3, with no clear D. The length of the CDR3 is 13 residues. The V end was cut by 2 bases, the J end by 6 bases, with 9 bases between. Per the germline V gene, CDR1 is MNHNY and CDR2 is SVGAGI (reference sequence). CDR3 sequence (DNA): TGTGCCAGCAGTTACCCTAGTAGCGATACGCAGTATTTT. Encoded protein: CASSYPSSDTQYF.

V gene TRBV6-2 or TRBV6-3 combines with J gene TRBJ1-5; D is ambiguous. CDR1 and CDR2 from the germline V gene are MNHEY and SVGEGT. The CDR3 loop spans 16 amino acids. V gave up 6 bases and J gave up 1 base, with 16 bases separating them. In DNA form, the CDR3 reads TGTGCCAGCAGCACCTCGGTAGGCGAGAGCAATCAGCCCCAGCATTTT. Protein product: CASSTSVGESNQPQHF.